Presented here are 18 T cell receptor beta chains from one specimen sequenced in a study of T-cell reconstitution after alpha-beta-depleted transplantation in children. It was with unique molecular identifiers that the TCRbeta library was prepared. Using its own MiXCR run on the PCR reads, TCRdb lists one record per CDR3 protein. The sample lists approximately 400,000 distinct CDR3 sequences, about 11% occurring once. Source: PBMCs from the stem cell graft donor, taken from the stem cell graft. These receptors all come from a human donor who donated a stem cell graft to a child with acute myeloid leukemia.

The chain has TRBV10-3 and TRBJ2-2; D is unclear. The V gene's germline CDR1 is ENHRY and CDR2 SYGVKD. This CDR3 is 14 amino acids long. The V and J ends lost 0 bases and 6 bases respectively, with 8 bases between them. DNA of the CDR3: TGTGCCATCAGTGAGTCGGCAGCAGCCGGGGAGCTGTTTTTT. Translating it yields CAISESAAAGELFF.

The rearrangement uses TRBV7-9 and TRBJ2-5; 9 positions agree with TRBD1. With 0 bases clipped from V and 2 bases from J, the junction kept 7 bases outside the gene matches. Germline V gene lookup returns CDR1 SEHNR and CDR2 FQNEAQ (reference sequence). The CDR3 has 17 amino acids. The CDR3 region is CASSLALGTGRQETQYF. The CDR3 DNA is TGTGCCAGCAGCTTAGCGCTGGGGACAGGGAGACAAGAGACCCAGTACTTC.

This clonotype was seen many times. The J gene is TRBJ2-1, the V gene TRBV29-1, with 9 positions matching TRBD1. V lost 8 bases to trimming and J lost 5 bases; unmatched junction nucleotides: 7. The germline CDR1 and CDR2 sequences are SQVTM and ANQGSEA. CDR3 length equals 13 residues. The CDR3 DNA reads TGCAGCACCCCGGGACAGGGTAACAATGAGCAGTTCTTC. This gives the protein CSTPGQGNNEQFF.

This clonotype was seen repeatedly, ten times or more. The CDR3 sequence: CASSSSGNIQYF. The CDR3 region has the DNA TGTGCCAGCAGTTCCTCAGGGAACATTCAGTACTTC. This chain uses TRBV6-5 with TRBJ2-4; possibly TRBD1 for D (5 bases). The CDR3 has 12 amino acids. Trimming left V 4 bases short and J 7 bases short, with 8 bases between. Germline V gene lookup returns CDR1 MNHEY and CDR2 SVGAGI.

This clonotype has ten or more counts. This sequence joins TRBV5-5 and TRBJ2-1, with 12 bases fitting TRBD2. V lost 4 bases and J lost 16; bases outside the gene matches: 9. CDR3 length equals 13 residues. Germline CDR1 and CDR2: SGHKS and YYEKEE (reference sequence). The CDR3 DNA reads TGTGCCAGCAGCCCCGAGACTAGCGGGAGCCTATTCTTC. Translation gives CASSPETSGSLFF.

This clonotype was seen at least ten times. The J gene is TRBJ2-7, the V gene TRBV5-5, with 7 nucleotides matching TRBD1. Germline loops: CDR1 SGHKS, CDR2 YYEKEE (reference sequence). V shed 4 bases and J 3 bases; nucleotides not matched to a gene: 1. The CDR3 is 12 residues long. The CDR3 loop reads CASSRDSYEQYF. The CDR3 nucleotides are TGTGCCAGCAGCCGGGACAGCTACGAGCAGTACTTC.

This chain links TRBV4-3 with TRBJ2-7; 7 bases agree with TRBD2. V gave up 2 bases and J gave up 1 base; unmatched junction bases: 5. Germline V gene data show CDR1 as LGHNA and CDR2 as YSLEER. The CDR3 loop spans 15 amino acids. The CDR3 DNA reads TGCGCCAGCAGCCAAAGTCTAGCGGCATCCTACGAGCAGTACTTC. Protein sequence: CASSQSLAASYEQYF.

There are a few counts of this clonotype. The genes are TRBV6-2 or TRBV6-3 and TRBJ1-5; the D gene is possibly TRBD1 (5 bases). CDR3 size: 14 residues. V dropped 6 bases and J dropped 1 base, with 10 bases sitting between them. Germline V lookup: CDR1 MNHEY, CDR2 SVGEGT. CDR3 nucleotides: TGTGCCAGCAGGGATGGGGGGAGCAATCAGCCCCAGCATTTT. Protein: CASRDGGSNQPQHF.

This clonotype was picked up a small number of times. The chain recombines TRBV7-3 with TRBJ2-3; weak D call: TRBD2 (7 bases). The CDR3 length is 16 residues. Looked up from germline, CDR1 is SGHTA and CDR2 is FQGTGA. V gave up 2 bases and J gave up 3 bases, with 15 bases separating them. The CDR3 bases are TGTGCCAGCAGCTTACTCGGACTAGGGGGTACAGATACGCAGTATTTT. Protein: CASSLLGLGGTDTQYF.

The gene calls are TRBV12-3 or TRBV12-4 and TRBJ1-4, with D uncertain. V lost 7 bases, J lost 4 bases, and 10 bases lay in between. The CDR3 extends over 13 amino acids. DNA for the CDR3: TGTGCCAGCAATACGGGCCTTAATGAAAAACTGTTTTTT. Residues: CASNTGLNEKLFF.

This clonotype was observed many times. This chain joins TRBV5-6 and TRBJ2-3, with TRBD2 matching 7 bases. V was clipped by 7 bases and J by 2 bases; unmatched bases: 13. The CDR3 consists of 16 residues. The germline V gene encodes CDR1 SGHDT and CDR2 YYEEEE. The CDR3 here is CASSPGMGGITDTQYF. The CDR3, as DNA: TGTGCCAGCTCCCCTGGGATGGGAGGGATCACAGATACGCAGTATTTT.

This clonotype was detected a few times. The CDR3 here is CSVLGGWGYNEQFF. The CDR3 DNA reads as TGCAGCGTTCTGGGGGGCTGGGGGTACAATGAGCAGTTCTTC. The chain recombines TRBV29-1 with TRBJ2-1, with D perhaps given as TRBD1 or TRBD2 (6 bases each). V was shortened by 5 bases and J by 4 bases, with 15 bases between the two germline ends. The CDR3 extends over 14 amino acids. Germline-derived CDR1 and CDR2 are SQVTM and ANQGSEA.

The chain links TRBV20-1 to TRBJ2-5; TRBD1 matches 7 bases. Unmatched junction bases numbered 7, after V lost 3 bases and J lost 6 bases. The CDR3 consists of 13 residues. Per germline, CDR1 DFQATT and CDR2 SNEGSKA (reference sequence). CDR3 in amino acids: CSASDRAIKTQYF. CDR3 sequence (DNA): TGCAGTGCTAGCGACAGGGCGATCAAGACCCAGTACTTC.

Ten or more counts support this clonotype. DNA for the CDR3: TGTGCCAGCAGCGGTACGCGGGGGATGAACACCGGGGAGCTGTTTTTT. Translated: CASSGTRGMNTGELFF. V and J are TRBV9 and TRBJ2-2; 7 positions agree with TRBD2. CDR1 is SGDLS, CDR2 YYNGEE, per germline. With V trimmed by 3 bases and J by 1 base, 6 bases remained unmatched. The CDR3 has 16 amino acids.

This clonotype was seen more than once but under ten times. The genes are TRBV14 and TRBJ2-3; D unresolved. The CDR3 covers 16 residues. V was pared by 0 bases and J by 0 bases, with 10 bases between. CDR1 is SGHDN, CDR2 FVKESK, per germline. The CDR3 region has the DNA TGTGCCAGCAGCCAAGATGGTGGCTTCAGCACAGATACGCAGTATTTT. It is translated as CASSQDGGFSTDTQYF.

The CDR3: CASSSGITNEKLFF. CDR3 in DNA: TGCGCCAGCAGTTCCGGGATAACTAATGAAAAACTGTTTTTT. The genes are TRBV10-2 and TRBJ1-4; D is uncertain. Germline V gene sequence: CDR1 WSHSY, CDR2 SAAADI. Trimming shortened V by 5 bases and J by 1 base, and 8 bases separated the two germline ends. This CDR3 is 14 amino acids long.

The rearrangement links TRBV29-1 to TRBJ2-3; tentatively, D is TRBD1 or TRBD2 (7 bases each). The CDR3 has 14 residues. The V gene lost 4 bases and the J gene lost 2 bases, with 13 bases spanning the gap. CDR1 is SQVTM and CDR2 is ANQGSEA in the germline V gene. This CDR3 reads CSVGGRGLTDTQYF. CDR3 sequence (DNA): TGCAGCGTTGGAGGGAGGGGGCTCACAGATACGCAGTATTTT.

In this sample, this clonotype turned up a few times. The V gene is TRBV15, the J gene TRBJ1-4; D call uncertain. The V gene lost 3 bases and the J gene lost 8 bases, with 13 bases spanning the gap. CDR3 length: 14 residues. CDR1 and CDR2 (germline): LNHNV, YYDKDF (reference sequence). In DNA form, the CDR3 reads TGTGCCACCAGCAGTCTTGGAATCAGGGAAAAACTGTTTTTT. This encodes CATSSLGIREKLFF.